This T cell receptor (beta chain) was recovered during a study of lymphopenia after photon versus proton radiotherapy. Of note for this clone: Its antigen is still unknown.

Method: immunoSEQ multiplex PCR; TCRdb's copy keeps in-frame clones and lacks some. The repertoire holds around 6,800 clones, with about four fifths as singletons. General study findings and limits: Only patients who died were analyzed for survival; proton advantage is unproven.

The CDR3 extends over 13 amino acids. V lost 1 base and J lost 2, with 2 bases in between. The germline V gene has CDR1 KGHSH and CDR2 LQKENI. The source is a man aged 30 to 45 with gastric cancer. The material sequenced was peripheral blood, taken from a patient treated with photon-based radiotherapy. The chain has TRBV18 and TRBJ2-2, with D unresolved. The CDR3 here is CASSPQNTGELFF. The CDR3 region has the DNA TGTGCCAGCTCACCACAAAACACCGGGGAGCTGTTTTTT.